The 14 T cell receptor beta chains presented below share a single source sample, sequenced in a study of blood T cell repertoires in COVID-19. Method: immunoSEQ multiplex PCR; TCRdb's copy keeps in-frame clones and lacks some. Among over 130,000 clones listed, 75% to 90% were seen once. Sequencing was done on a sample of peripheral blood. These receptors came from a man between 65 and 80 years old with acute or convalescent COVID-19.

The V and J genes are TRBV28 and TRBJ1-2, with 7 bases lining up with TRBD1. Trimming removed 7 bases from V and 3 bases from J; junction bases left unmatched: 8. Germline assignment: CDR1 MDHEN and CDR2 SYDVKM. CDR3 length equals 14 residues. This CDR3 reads CASNEGAKDYGYTF. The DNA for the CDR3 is TGTGCCAGCAACGAGGGGGCGAAGGACTATGGCTACACCTTC.

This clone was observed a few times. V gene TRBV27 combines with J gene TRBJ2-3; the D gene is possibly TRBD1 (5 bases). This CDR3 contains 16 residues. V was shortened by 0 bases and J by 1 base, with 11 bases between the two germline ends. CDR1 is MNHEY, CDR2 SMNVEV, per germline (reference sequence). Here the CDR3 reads CASSLSKGIGTDTQYF. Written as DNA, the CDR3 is TGTGCCAGCAGTTTATCGAAGGGGATAGGCACAGATACGCAGTATTTT.

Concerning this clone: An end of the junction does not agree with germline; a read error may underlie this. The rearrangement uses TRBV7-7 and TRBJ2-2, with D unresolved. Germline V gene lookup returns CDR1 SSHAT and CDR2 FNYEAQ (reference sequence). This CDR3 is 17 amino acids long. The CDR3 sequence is CASSPGYRSSRTGELFF. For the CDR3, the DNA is TGTGCTAGCAGCCCCGGTTATCGAAGCTCGAGGACCGGGGAGCTGTTTTTT.

This CDR3 reads CASSRPGDHNEAFF. In DNA, the CDR3 is TGTGCCAGCAGTCGGCCAGGGGACCATAATGAAGCTTTCTTT. V is TRBV6-5 and J is TRBJ1-1, with D possibly TRBD1 on 6 matching bases. CDR3 length: 14 amino acids. Per germline, CDR1 MNHEY and CDR2 SVGAGI. The ends were cut back, 5 bases at V and 7 bases at J, with 17 bases in the middle.

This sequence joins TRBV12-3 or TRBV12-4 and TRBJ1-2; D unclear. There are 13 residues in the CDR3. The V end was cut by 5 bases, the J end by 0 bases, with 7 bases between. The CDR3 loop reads CASSPFTNYGYTF. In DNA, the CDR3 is TGTGCCAGCAGTCCCTTTACTAACTATGGCTACACCTTC.

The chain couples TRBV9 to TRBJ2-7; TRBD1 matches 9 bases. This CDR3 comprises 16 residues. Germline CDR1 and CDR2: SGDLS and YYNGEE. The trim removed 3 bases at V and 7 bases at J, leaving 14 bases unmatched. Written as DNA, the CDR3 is TGTGCCAGCAGCGAGAGCCCCGGGACAGGGATCGGAGAGCAGTACTTC. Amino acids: CASSESPGTGIGEQYF.

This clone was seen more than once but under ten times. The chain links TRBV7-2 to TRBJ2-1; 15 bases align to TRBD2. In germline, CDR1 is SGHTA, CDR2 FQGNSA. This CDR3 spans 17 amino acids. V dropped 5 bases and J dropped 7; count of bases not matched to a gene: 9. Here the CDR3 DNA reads TGTGCCAGCAGCCCCAGGGGACTAGCGGGGGGCAGGAATGAGCAGTTCTTC. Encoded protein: CASSPRGLAGGRNEQFF.

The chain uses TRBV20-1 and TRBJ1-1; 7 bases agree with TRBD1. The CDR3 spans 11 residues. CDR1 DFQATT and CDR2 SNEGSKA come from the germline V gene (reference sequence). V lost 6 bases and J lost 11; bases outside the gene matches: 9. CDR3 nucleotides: TGCAGTGCAGGGGGCAGGGATACGGCTTTCTTT. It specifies CSAGGRDTAFF.

CDR3 sequence reads: CASAYGLAGQETQYF. CDR3 DNA sequence: TGTGCCAGCGCCTATGGACTAGCGGGACAAGAGACCCAGTACTTC. V is TRBV5-6 and J is TRBJ2-5; 12 bases are shared with TRBD2. Germline values: CDR1 SGHDT, CDR2 YYEEEE. Germline trimming cut 7 bases from V and 2 bases from J; bases unmatched to any gene: 6. The CDR3 length is 15 residues.

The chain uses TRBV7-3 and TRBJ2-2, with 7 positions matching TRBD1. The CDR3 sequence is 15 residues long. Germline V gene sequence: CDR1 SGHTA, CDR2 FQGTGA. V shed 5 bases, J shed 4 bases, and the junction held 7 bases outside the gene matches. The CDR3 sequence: CASSPGQSGTGELFF. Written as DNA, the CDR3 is TGTGCCAGCAGCCCGGGACAGTCGGGCACCGGGGAGCTGTTTTTT.

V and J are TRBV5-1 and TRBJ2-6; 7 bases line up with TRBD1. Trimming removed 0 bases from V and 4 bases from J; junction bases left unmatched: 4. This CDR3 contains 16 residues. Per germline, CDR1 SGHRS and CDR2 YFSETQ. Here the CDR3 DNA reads TGCGCCAGCAGCTTGGCCACAGGGGACGGGGCCAACGTCCTGACTTTC. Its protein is CASSLATGDGANVLTF.

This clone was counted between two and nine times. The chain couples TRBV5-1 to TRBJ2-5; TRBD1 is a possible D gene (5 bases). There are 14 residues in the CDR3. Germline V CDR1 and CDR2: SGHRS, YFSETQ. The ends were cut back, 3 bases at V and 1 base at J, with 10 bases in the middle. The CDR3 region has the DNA TGCGCCAGCAGCTACCTCACAGGCCAAGAGACCCAGTACTTC. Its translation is CASSYLTGQETQYF.

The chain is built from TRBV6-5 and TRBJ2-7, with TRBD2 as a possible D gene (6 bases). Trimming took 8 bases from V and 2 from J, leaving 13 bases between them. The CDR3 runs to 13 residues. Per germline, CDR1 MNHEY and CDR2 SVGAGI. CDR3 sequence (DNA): TGTGCCAGCGGGACCGGGACTCCCTACGAGCAGTACTTC. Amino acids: CASGTGTPYEQYF.

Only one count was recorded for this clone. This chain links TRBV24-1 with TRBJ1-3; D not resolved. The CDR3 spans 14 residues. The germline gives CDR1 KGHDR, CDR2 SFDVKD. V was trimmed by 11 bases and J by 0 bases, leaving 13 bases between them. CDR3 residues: CAIAGPSSGNTIYF. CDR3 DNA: TGTGCCATCGCGGGTCCCTCCTCTGGAAACACCATATATTTT.